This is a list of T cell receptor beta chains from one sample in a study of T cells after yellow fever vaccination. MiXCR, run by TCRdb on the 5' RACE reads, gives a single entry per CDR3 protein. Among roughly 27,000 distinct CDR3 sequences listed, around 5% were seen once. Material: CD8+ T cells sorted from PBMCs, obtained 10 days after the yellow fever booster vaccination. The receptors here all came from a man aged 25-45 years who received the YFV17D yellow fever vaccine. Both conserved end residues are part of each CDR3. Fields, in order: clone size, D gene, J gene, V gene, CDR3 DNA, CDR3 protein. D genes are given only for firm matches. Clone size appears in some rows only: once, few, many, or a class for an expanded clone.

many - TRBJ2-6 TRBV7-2 TGTGCCAGCAGCTTAGGGTGGGATCTTGGGGCCAACGTCCTGACTTTC CASSLGWDLGANVLTF
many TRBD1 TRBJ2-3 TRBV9 TGTGCCAGCAGCGTAGACGGACGACAGGGAGATACGCAGTATTTT CASSVDGRQGDTQYF
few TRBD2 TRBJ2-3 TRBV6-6 TGTGCCAGCAGTTACTCGAGACTAGCCTTCTTTTCAGATACGCAGTATTTT CASSYSRLAFFSDTQYF
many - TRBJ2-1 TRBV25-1 TGTGCCAGCAGTGAGGGGAATGAGCAGTTCTTC CASSEGNEQFF
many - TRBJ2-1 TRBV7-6 TGTGCCAGCAGCTTAAGGATAGGGGATGAGCAGTTCTTC CASSLRIGDEQFF
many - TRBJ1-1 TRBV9 TGTGCCAGCAGCGTAGGAATGAACACTGAAGCTTTCTTT CASSVGMNTEAFF
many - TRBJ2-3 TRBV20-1 TGCAGTGCTAGTTCGGCGGAGGCGGATCTCACAGATACGCAGTATTTT CSASSAEADLTDTQYF
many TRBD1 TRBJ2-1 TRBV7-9 TGTGCCAGCAGCTACCCGGGACAGGGGTCCAATGAGCAGTTCTTC CASSYPGQGSNEQFF
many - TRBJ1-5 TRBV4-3 TGCGCCAGCAGCCAAGATCGACAGCATCAGCCCCAGCATTTT CASSQDRQHQPQHF
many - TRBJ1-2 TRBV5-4 TGTGCCAGCAGCTTGGATCGGGCAAGGGGAAGGATCTATGGCTACACCTTC CASSLDRARGRIYGYTF
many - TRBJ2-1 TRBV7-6 TGTGCCAGCAGCCCGCCGGGAAGCGTTAATGAGCAGTTCTTC CASSPPGSVNEQFF
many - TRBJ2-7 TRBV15 TGTGCCACCAGCGGAGGGGGAGATTACGAGCAGTACTTC CATSGGGDYEQYF
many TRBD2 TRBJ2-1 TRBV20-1 TGCAGTACCCCAGCTAGCGGTGACAATGAGCAGTTCTTC CSTPASGDNEQFF
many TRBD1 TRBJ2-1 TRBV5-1 TGCGCCAGCAGCTCCCGGACAGGCCGGTGGGATGAGCAGTTCTTC CASSSRTGRWDEQFF
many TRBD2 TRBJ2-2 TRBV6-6 TGTGCCAGCAGGGCGGGGGATGCCGGGGAGCTGTTTTTT CASRAGDAGELFF
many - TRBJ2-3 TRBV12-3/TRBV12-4 TGTGCCAGCAGTTCGGTCGCCGGGGTGACAGATACGCAGTATTTT CASSSVAGVTDTQYF
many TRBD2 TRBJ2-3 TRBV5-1 TGCGCCAGCAGCTTGGGGACTAGCGAACTGGATACGCAGTATTTT CASSLGTSELDTQYF
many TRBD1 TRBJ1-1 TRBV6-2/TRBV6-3 TGTGCCAGCAGATGGACAGGTTGGGACACTGAAGCTTTCTTT CASRWTGWDTEAFF
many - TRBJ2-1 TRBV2 TGTGCCAGCAGTAAAACCAACTCCTACAATGAGCAGTTCTTC CASSKTNSYNEQFF
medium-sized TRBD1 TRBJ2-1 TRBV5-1 TGCGCCAGCAGCTTGGATGCCCGGGACAGCTTCTACAATGAGCAGTTCTTC CASSLDARDSFYNEQFF
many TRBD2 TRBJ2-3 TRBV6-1 TGTGCCAGCAGTCATCCGACTAGCATAGATACGCAGTATTTT CASSHPTSIDTQYF
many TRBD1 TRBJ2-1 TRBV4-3 TGCGCCAGCAGCACCGGGACAGTAAGAACCAATGAGCAGTTCTTC CASSTGTVRTNEQFF
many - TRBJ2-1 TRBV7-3 TGTGCCAGCAGCTTAGGATGGCGGGGAAACTACAATGAGCAGTTCTTC CASSLGWRGNYNEQFF
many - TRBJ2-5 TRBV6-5 TGTGCCAGCAGTTACTCACCAGGCCACCCACAGGAGACCCAGTACTTC CASSYSPGHPQETQYF
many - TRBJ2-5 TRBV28 TGTGCCAGCACTAGGGGGGCCAGCCAAGAGACCCAGTACTTC CASTRGASQETQYF
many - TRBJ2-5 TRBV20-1 TGCAGTGCTAGAGACGACAGGTCGCAAGAGACCCAGTACTTC CSARDDRSQETQYF
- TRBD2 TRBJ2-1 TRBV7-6 TGTGCCAGCAGCTTGGCCGGACTAGCGAATGAGCAGTTCTTC CASSLAGLANEQFF
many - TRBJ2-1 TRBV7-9 TGTGCCAGCAGCTTTGAGATGGACGGTGAGCAGTTCTTC CASSFEMDGEQFF
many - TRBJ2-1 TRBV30 TGTGCCTGGACAAAGATAAGCTCCTACAATGAGCAGTTCTTC CAWTKISSYNEQFF
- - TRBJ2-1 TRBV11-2 TGTGCCAGCAGCTATGAACAGTCCTTCAATGAGCAGTTCTTC CASSYEQSFNEQFF
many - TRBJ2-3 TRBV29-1 TGCAGCGTTGAAGGCGGTGGGGCAGATACGCAGTATTTT CSVEGGGADTQYF
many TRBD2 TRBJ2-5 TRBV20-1 TGCAGTACAGTTCCAACTAGCGGGCCCCTGGCCCAGTACTTC CSTVPTSGPLAQYF
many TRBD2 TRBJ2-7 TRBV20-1 TGCAGTGCTAGAGCAGCGGGAGCGTACGAGCAGTACTTC CSARAAGAYEQYF
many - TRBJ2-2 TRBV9 TGTGCCAGCAGCGCCAACACCGGGGAGCTGTTTTTT CASSANTGELFF
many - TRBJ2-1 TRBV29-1 TGCAGCGTCCCTCGGAAGGGGGCCTACAATGAGCAGTTCTTC CSVPRKGAYNEQFF
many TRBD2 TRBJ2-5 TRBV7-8 TGTGCCAGCAGCACCTACGAGAGCGGGAGGGGAGGAGAGACCCAGTACTTC CASSTYESGRGGETQYF
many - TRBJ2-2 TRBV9 TGTGCCAGCAGCGGCCGTCGCGGGGCGCCCAGCACCGGGGAGCTGTTTTTT CASSGRRGAPSTGELFF
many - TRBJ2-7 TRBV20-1 TGCAGTGCTAGTGCACCAGGGGGTGGGAGGACCTACGAGCAGTACTTC CSASAPGGGRTYEQYF
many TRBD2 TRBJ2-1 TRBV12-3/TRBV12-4 TGTACCCGCAGTTTAGAACTAGCGGGCTTGGGGGACCTTTACAATGAGCAGTTCTTC CTRSLELAGLGDLYNEQFF
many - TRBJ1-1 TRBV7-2 TGTGCCAGCAGCTTAGAAGGGTTAGCTTTCTTT CASSLEGLAFF
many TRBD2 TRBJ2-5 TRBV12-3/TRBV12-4 TGTGCCAGCAGTTTCCGGAGCGGGAGAGAGACCCAGTACTTC CASSFRSGRETQYF
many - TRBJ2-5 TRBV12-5 TGTGCTAGTGGTTCCCCAGTGCATACGGAGACCCAGTACTTC CASGSPVHTETQYF
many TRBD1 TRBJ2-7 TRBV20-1 TGCAGTGCTAGTGTGGGGACAGGGGCCTACGAGCAGTACTTC CSASVGTGAYEQYF
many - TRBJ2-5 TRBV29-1 TGCAGCGTTACCTTGGAGCGGCAAGAGACCCAGTACTTC CSVTLERQETQYF
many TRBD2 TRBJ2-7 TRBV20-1 TGCAGTGCGTCTAGCGGATCCTACGAGCAGTACTTC CSASSGSYEQYF
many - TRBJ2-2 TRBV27 TGTGCCAGCAGTTTATCGATGGGAGGCACCGGGGAGCTGTTTTTT CASSLSMGGTGELFF
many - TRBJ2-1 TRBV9 TGTGCCAGCAGCGAGACTAGATCTGAGCAGTTCTTC CASSETRSEQFF
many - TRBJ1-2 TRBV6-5 TGTGCCAGCAGTCGGACCTCAGGGGCTTCTAACTATGGCTACACCTTC CASSRTSGASNYGYTF
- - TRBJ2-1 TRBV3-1 TGTGCCAGCAGCCAAGATTCCGGTTTCTCCTACAATGAGCAGTTCTTC CASSQDSGFSYNEQFF
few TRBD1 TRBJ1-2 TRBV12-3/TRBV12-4 TGTGCCAGCGGCTACCTGACAGGGTATGGCTACACCTTC CASGYLTGYGYTF
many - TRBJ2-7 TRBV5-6 TGTGCCAGCAGCTTGGTAGGCAGGGGGGATGAGCAGTACTTC CASSLVGRGDEQYF
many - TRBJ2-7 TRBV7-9 TGTGCCAGCAGCGATCTCGGGTTATACTCCTACGAGCAGTACTTC CASSDLGLYSYEQYF
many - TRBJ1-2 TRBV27 TGTGCCAGCAGTTTAGACGGGAGGAACTATGGCTACACCTTC CASSLDGRNYGYTF
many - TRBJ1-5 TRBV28 TGTGCCAGCAGTTTATTATGGGGGGCAAGAGGTCAGCCCCAGCATTTT CASSLLWGARGQPQHF
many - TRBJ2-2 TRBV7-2 TGTGCCAGCAGCTTAGAAAGGGGGTTGACCGGGGAGCTGTTTTTT CASSLERGLTGELFF
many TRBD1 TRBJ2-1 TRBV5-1 TGCGCCAGCAGCCCCACCGGGACAGCTACTTTTAGCTCCTACAATGAGCAGTTCTTC CASSPTGTATFSSYNEQFF
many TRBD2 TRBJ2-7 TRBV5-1 TGCGCCAGCAGCGAAGTAGCGGGAGACGGGCACTTCTACGAGCAGTACTTC CASSEVAGDGHFYEQYF
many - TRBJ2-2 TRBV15 TGTGCCACCAGCGGGAGCATCGGGGAGCTGTTTTTT CATSGSIGELFF
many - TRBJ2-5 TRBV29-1 TGCAGCGTTGAGGTCAACCAAGAGACCCAGTACTTC CSVEVNQETQYF